The rows below give T cell receptor beta chains drawn from one sample of a study of cytomegalovirus exposure and HLA in healthy donors. Only in-frame clones appear in the TCRdb table, and some are missing; sequencing was by immunoSEQ multiplex PCR. This table holds some 150,000 clones, about 85% found once. Material for sequencing was PBMCs. The receptors shown here come from a woman between 50 and 59 years old in good health and CMV-seropositive. The CDR3 runs from the conserved cysteine through the conserved F or W. The D gene is left open where the match is weak.

j_gene,d_gene,v_gene,CDR3aa
TRBJ1-2,TRBD1,TRBV19,CASTPGGTGRRGYTF
TRBJ2-3,-,TRBV2,CATRLVDTQYF
TRBJ1-2,-,TRBV19,CASSIWRVDYGYTF
TRBJ1-2,TRBD1,TRBV6-5,CASRKLGQGPGSYTF
TRBJ2-2,-,TRBV7-2,CASSPRGILGELFF
TRBJ2-1,-,TRBV18,CASSPPGRGGNEQFF
TRBJ2-6,-,TRBV5-1,CASEGGISGANVLTF
TRBJ2-7,-,TRBV6-1,CASRGSYEQYF
TRBJ2-3,TRBD2,TRBV5-4,CASSVAGTSDTQYF
TRBJ2-1,TRBD2,TRBV6-4,CASSDSDSGRKFF
TRBJ2-7,TRBD2,TRBV6-1,CASRRGEAASYEQYF
TRBJ2-5,-,TRBV27,CASSLSFPRQETQYF
TRBJ1-4,-,TRBV14,CASRGGVLDKLFF
TRBJ2-3,-,TRBV4-1,CATSTGGKKTDTQYF
TRBJ2-3,TRBD1,TRBV6-1,CATATGVVDTQYF
TRBJ2-7,TRBD1,TRBV4-3,CASSQDIRGQGFYEQYF
TRBJ2-2,TRBD1,TRBV29-1,CSVVRQGAGELFF
TRBJ1-2,TRBD1,TRBV25-1,CASSLPGQGAGYTF
TRBJ1-1,-,TRBV7-9,CASSTAGPSTEAFF
TRBJ2-4,-,TRBV28,CASSLAKNIQYF
TRBJ2-2,-,TRBV7-9,CSSSQTPGTGELFF
TRBJ2-5,TRBD1,TRBV7-2,CASSLEASQGKTQYF
TRBJ2-7,TRBD2,TRBV4-2,CASSQDPASGVTYEQYF
TRBJ2-1,TRBD2,TRBV7-2,CASSPWEGYNEQFF
TRBJ1-1,TRBD1,TRBV5-1,CASSFRDRGRNTEAFF
TRBJ2-3,TRBD2,TRBV20-1,CSASTGGTQYF
TRBJ2-3,-,TRBV2,CARDISSTDTQYF
TRBJ2-6,-,TRBV7-9,CSSSLEGVTGANVLTF
TRBJ2-5,-,TRBV7-2,CASSLALGVGSGLIRQETQYF
TRBJ1-5,-,TRBV6-1,CASSAQTGQPQHF
TRBJ1-2,-,TRBV10-3,CAITGGMFAGYTF
TRBJ1-4,TRBD1,TRBV5-4,CASSATGTGEEKLFF
TRBJ2-2,TRBD2,TRBV6-5,CASSRTSGSAGELFF
TRBJ2-2,TRBD2,TRBV28,CAGLAGPPEAGELFF
TRBJ1-3,TRBD1,TRBV18,CASSPWDRGRGNTIYF
TRBJ2-1,-,TRBV4-3,CASSQGGLSYNEQFF
TRBJ2-1,-,TRBV5-1,CASSLAFGQADWLYEQFF
TRBJ1-2,TRBD1,TRBV7-2,CASSLETGGNYGYTF
TRBJ2-3,TRBD2,TRBV4-2,CASSQSSGDYPQYF
TRBJ2-7,-,TRBV30,CAWSGGAANEQYF
TRBJ2-1,-,TRBV20-1,CSATSLNEQFF
TRBJ1-5,TRBD1,TRBV6-5,CASSPDRGDQPQHF
TRBJ2-7,TRBD1,TRBV6-6,CASRPRDRSYEQYF
TRBJ2-2,-,TRBV5-5,CASSLSPAGTGELFF
TRBJ1-1,-,TRBV10-3,CAISGTANTEAFF
TRBJ2-3,-,TRBV10-3,CAIGALGGTSTDTQYF
TRBJ2-7,-,TRBV5-1,CASSGQDPYEQYF
TRBJ1-4,-,TRBV4-1,CASSPLPRTLRRRTNEKLFF
TRBJ1-2,-,TRBV14,CASSQRTNRGHGYTF